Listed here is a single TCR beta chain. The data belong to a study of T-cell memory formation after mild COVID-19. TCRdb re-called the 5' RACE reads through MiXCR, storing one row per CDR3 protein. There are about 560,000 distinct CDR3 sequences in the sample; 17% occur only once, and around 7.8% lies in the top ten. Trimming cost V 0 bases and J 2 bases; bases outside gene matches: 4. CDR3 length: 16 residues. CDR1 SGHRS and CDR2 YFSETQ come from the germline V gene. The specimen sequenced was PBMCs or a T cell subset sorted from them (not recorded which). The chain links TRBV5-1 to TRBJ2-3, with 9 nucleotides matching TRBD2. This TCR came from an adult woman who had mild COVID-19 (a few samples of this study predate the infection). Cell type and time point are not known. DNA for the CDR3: TGCGCCAGCAGCTTGGGAAGCGGGGGGTTCACAGATACGCAGTATTTT. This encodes CASSLGSGGFTDTQYF. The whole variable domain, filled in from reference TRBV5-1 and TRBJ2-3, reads KAGVTQTPRYLIKTRGQQVTLSCSPISGHRSVSWYQQTPGQGLQFLFEYFSETQRNKGNFPGRFSGRQFSNSRSEMNVSTLELGDSALYLCASSLGSGGFTDTQYFGPGTRLTVL.